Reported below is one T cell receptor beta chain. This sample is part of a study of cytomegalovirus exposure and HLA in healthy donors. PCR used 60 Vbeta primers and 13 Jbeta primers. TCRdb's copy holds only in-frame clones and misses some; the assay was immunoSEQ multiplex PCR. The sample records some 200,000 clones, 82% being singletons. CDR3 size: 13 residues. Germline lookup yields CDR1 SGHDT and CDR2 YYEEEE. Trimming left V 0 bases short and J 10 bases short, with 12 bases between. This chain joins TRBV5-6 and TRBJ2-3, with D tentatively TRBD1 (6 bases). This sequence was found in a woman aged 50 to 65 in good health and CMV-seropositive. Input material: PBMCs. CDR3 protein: CASSLGYRVAQYF. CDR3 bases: TGTGCCAGCAGCTTGGGCTACAGGGTGGCGCAGTATTTT.